Listed below are T cell receptor beta chains from one sample, sequenced in a study of blood T cell repertoires in COVID-19. TCRdb's table, derived via immunoSEQ multiplex PCR, lists solely in-frame clones and lacks some. The repertoire includes about 89,000 clones, roughly 74% of them detected once, and about 5.7% sits in the top ten. The sample consisted of peripheral blood. Receptors were obtained from a man between 65 and 80 years old with COVID-19, enrolled during active disease. Both conserved end residues are part of each CDR3. A D gene is named only where the DNA matches it firmly. Size tells how often a clone was seen (once, few, many) or the class of an expanded clone, and some rows leave it out.

v_gene: TRBV19; j_gene: TRBJ2-1; d_gene: TRBD1; abundance: -; CDR3nt: TGTGCCAGTAGTGCCGACAGGGGAGTCTACAATGAGCAGTTCTTC; CDR3aa: CASSADRGVYNEQFF
v_gene: TRBV7-2; j_gene: TRBJ2-3; d_gene: -; abundance: -; CDR3nt: TGTGCCAGCAGCTTAGTCCAGGGCCCAGATACGCAGTATTTT; CDR3aa: CASSLVQGPDTQYF
v_gene: TRBV28; j_gene: TRBJ1-1; d_gene: -; abundance: once; CDR3nt: TGTGCCAGCAGCTCTTACGGGAACACTGAAGCTTTCTTT; CDR3aa: CASSSYGNTEAFF
v_gene: TRBV13; j_gene: TRBJ2-1; d_gene: -; abundance: -; CDR3nt: TGTGCCAGCTCTTCGGCGGCTTCCAATGAGCAGTTCTTC; CDR3aa: CASSSAASNEQFF
v_gene: TRBV6-2/TRBV6-3; j_gene: TRBJ2-1; d_gene: -; abundance: -; CDR3nt: TGTGCCAGCAGCCTCCCTGGACAGAATCAGCAGTTCTTC; CDR3aa: CASSLPGQNQQFF
v_gene: TRBV5-1; j_gene: TRBJ1-6; d_gene: TRBD1; abundance: -; CDR3nt: TGCGCCAGCAGCTTGGCCATACAGGGGTGGGATTCACCCCTCCACTTT; CDR3aa: CASSLAIQGWDSPLHF
v_gene: TRBV12-3/TRBV12-4; j_gene: TRBJ1-4; d_gene: TRBD1; abundance: -; CDR3nt: TGTGCCAGCAGTTTAATGACAGGGGCAAAACTGTTTTTT; CDR3aa: CASSLMTGAKLFF
v_gene: TRBV18; j_gene: TRBJ2-1; d_gene: -; abundance: -; CDR3nt: TGTGCCAGCACGGCGTTGGGCAGTGGAGGGAATGAGCAGTTCTTC; CDR3aa: CASTALGSGGNEQFF
v_gene: TRBV18; j_gene: TRBJ2-1; d_gene: -; abundance: many; CDR3nt: TGTGCCAGCTCACCGGAGGGGACCTACAATGAGCAGTTCTTC; CDR3aa: CASSPEGTYNEQFF
v_gene: TRBV15; j_gene: TRBJ1-2; d_gene: -; abundance: once; CDR3nt: TGTGCCACCAGCAGAGATCTTACGGTGGGGCTCTATGGCTACACCTTC; CDR3aa: CATSRDLTVGLYGYTF
v_gene: TRBV6-7; j_gene: TRBJ2-7; d_gene: -; abundance: -; CDR3nt: TGTGCCACTCCTTGGATCCCGACAGAGGATCTCTACGAGCAGTACTTC; CDR3aa: CATPWIPTEDLYEQYF
v_gene: TRBV11-3; j_gene: TRBJ1-3; d_gene: -; abundance: -; CDR3nt: TGTGCCAGCAGCTCCCGCGACAGGTTCTCTGGAAACACCATATATTTT; CDR3aa: CASSSRDRFSGNTIYF
v_gene: TRBV7-9; j_gene: TRBJ1-4; d_gene: TRBD1; abundance: -; CDR3nt: TGTGCCAGCAGCTCGGGACAGGGCCGCACTAATGAAAAACTGTTTTTT; CDR3aa: CASSSGQGRTNEKLFF
v_gene: TRBV5-6; j_gene: TRBJ1-2; d_gene: TRBD1; abundance: -; CDR3nt: TGTGCCAGCAGCTCCGGACAGGGGTACTATGGCTACACCTTC; CDR3aa: CASSSGQGYYGYTF
v_gene: TRBV5-1; j_gene: TRBJ1-4; d_gene: -; abundance: -; CDR3nt: TGCGCCAGCAGCACACCTACAGGGGAAAAACTGTTTTTT; CDR3aa: CASSTPTGEKLFF
v_gene: TRBV28; j_gene: TRBJ1-4; d_gene: -; abundance: -; CDR3nt: TGTGCCAGCAGTCTCGGCGGGTACACTAATGAAAAACTGTTTTTT; CDR3aa: CASSLGGYTNEKLFF
v_gene: TRBV12-5; j_gene: TRBJ2-7; d_gene: -; abundance: -; CDR3nt: TGTGCTAGTGGTTTGGTCGGCCCGGGGTACGAGCAGTACTTC; CDR3aa: CASGLVGPGYEQYF
v_gene: TRBV21-1; j_gene: TRBJ2-7; d_gene: -; abundance: -; CDR3nt: TGTGCCAGCAGCAAAGAAGGGCCAGGGAGGCCCCTCTACGAGCAGTACTTC; CDR3aa: CASSKEGPGRPLYEQYF
v_gene: TRBV18; j_gene: TRBJ2-5; d_gene: -; abundance: -; CDR3nt: TGTGCCAGCTCCTCCGGGAGAGGGCGAGAGACCCAGTACTTC; CDR3aa: CASSSGRGRETQYF
v_gene: TRBV25-1; j_gene: TRBJ2-3; d_gene: -; abundance: -; CDR3nt: TGTGCCAGCAGTGCCCGGGATACGCAGTATTTT; CDR3aa: CASSARDTQYF
v_gene: TRBV5-4; j_gene: TRBJ2-5; d_gene: -; abundance: once; CDR3nt: TGTGCCAGCCAATCGGGGGACCAAGAGACCCAGTACTTC; CDR3aa: CASQSGDQETQYF
v_gene: TRBV4-2; j_gene: TRBJ1-3; d_gene: -; abundance: -; CDR3nt: TGTGCCAGCAGCCCGACGATAGGGAGTTCTGGAAACACCATATATTTT; CDR3aa: CASSPTIGSSGNTIYF
v_gene: TRBV12-5; j_gene: TRBJ2-3; d_gene: TRBD2; abundance: -; CDR3nt: TGTGCTAGTGGTTTGGTAAGTCGTGGCGGGGGGACTAGCACAGATACGCAGTATTTT; CDR3aa: CASGLVSRGGGTSTDTQYF
v_gene: TRBV11-1; j_gene: TRBJ1-1; d_gene: TRBD1; abundance: -; CDR3nt: TGTGCCAGCAGCTTACTGCGAGGGGGCCGGACTGAAGCTTTCTTT; CDR3aa: CASSLLRGGRTEAFF
v_gene: TRBV6-5; j_gene: TRBJ2-2; d_gene: TRBD1; abundance: -; CDR3nt: TGTGCCAGCAGTTTACAGGGGATGATCGGCGGGGAGCTGTTTTTT; CDR3aa: CASSLQGMIGGELFF
v_gene: TRBV10-3; j_gene: TRBJ1-5; d_gene: -; abundance: -; CDR3nt: TGTGCCATCAGCGAGGAACTTCAGCCCCAGCATTTT; CDR3aa: CAISEELQPQHF
v_gene: TRBV12-3/TRBV12-4; j_gene: TRBJ1-1; d_gene: TRBD1; abundance: once; CDR3nt: TGTGCCAGCAGTTTACAGGGGGGAGCTTTCTTT; CDR3aa: CASSLQGGAFF
v_gene: TRBV10-3; j_gene: TRBJ2-7; d_gene: TRBD2; abundance: -; CDR3nt: TGTGCCATCAGTGAGCCCGGACTAGCGGGAACCTACGAGCAGTACTTC; CDR3aa: CAISEPGLAGTYEQYF
v_gene: TRBV6-2/TRBV6-3; j_gene: TRBJ2-1; d_gene: -; abundance: -; CDR3nt: TGTGCCAGCAGTTCAATACAGGGGAGGACTGAGCAGTTCTTC; CDR3aa: CASSSIQGRTEQFF
v_gene: TRBV27; j_gene: TRBJ2-3; d_gene: TRBD1; abundance: -; CDR3nt: TGTGCCAGCAGTTTCCAACAGGGGGATACGCAGTATTTT; CDR3aa: CASSFQQGDTQYF
v_gene: TRBV25-1; j_gene: TRBJ1-5; d_gene: -; abundance: -; CDR3nt: TGTGCCAGCAGTGGAGACAGCTACAATCAGCCCCAGCATTTT; CDR3aa: CASSGDSYNQPQHF
v_gene: TRBV5-4; j_gene: TRBJ2-7; d_gene: -; abundance: -; CDR3nt: TGTGCCAGCAGCTTGGCGGGTGGGACTCGGGACGAGCAGTACTTC; CDR3aa: CASSLAGGTRDEQYF
v_gene: TRBV6-2/TRBV6-3; j_gene: TRBJ2-3; d_gene: TRBD2; abundance: -; CDR3nt: TGTGCCAGCAGTTACGAGCGGGGAAGCACAGATACGCAGTATTTT; CDR3aa: CASSYERGSTDTQYF
v_gene: TRBV6-5; j_gene: TRBJ2-5; d_gene: -; abundance: -; CDR3nt: TGTGCCAGCTCTCCGTACCAAGAGACCCAGTACTTC; CDR3aa: CASSPYQETQYF
v_gene: TRBV5-6; j_gene: TRBJ1-1; d_gene: -; abundance: few; CDR3nt: TGTGCCAGCAGCTTGTGGGGGCGGGACACTGAAGCTTTCTTT; CDR3aa: CASSLWGRDTEAFF
v_gene: TRBV21-1; j_gene: TRBJ2-1; d_gene: -; abundance: -; CDR3nt: TGTGCCAGCAGCAAAGATTGGACAGCTATGTACAATGAGCAGTTCTTC; CDR3aa: CASSKDWTAMYNEQFF
v_gene: TRBV4-1; j_gene: TRBJ1-6; d_gene: -; abundance: -; CDR3nt: TGCGCCAGCAGCCAAGATCGACAGGATTATTCACCCCTCCACTTT; CDR3aa: CASSQDRQDYSPLHF
v_gene: TRBV6-5; j_gene: TRBJ1-1; d_gene: TRBD1; abundance: -; CDR3nt: TGTGCCAGCAGTCGACAACAGGGGGCTGGTGAAGCTTTCTTT; CDR3aa: CASSRQQGAGEAFF
v_gene: TRBV5-1; j_gene: TRBJ1-4; d_gene: -; abundance: -; CDR3nt: TGCGCCAGCAGCTACGGCGCAGGGACAACTAATGAAAAACTGTTTTTT; CDR3aa: CASSYGAGTTNEKLFF
v_gene: TRBV5-6; j_gene: TRBJ2-1; d_gene: -; abundance: -; CDR3nt: TGTGCCAGCAGCCCCCGAAGGCTAGGAGAGCAGTTCTTC; CDR3aa: CASSPRRLGEQFF
v_gene: TRBV30; j_gene: TRBJ2-2; d_gene: -; abundance: once; CDR3nt: TGTGCCTCCCGGACGGGGTTCGCGAACACCGGGGAGCTGTTTTTT; CDR3aa: CASRTGFANTGELFF
v_gene: TRBV11-3; j_gene: TRBJ2-1; d_gene: TRBD1; abundance: -; CDR3nt: TGTGCCAGCAGCACCCCAACAGGGGGCGGCTCCTACAATGAGCAGTTCTTC; CDR3aa: CASSTPTGGGSYNEQFF
v_gene: TRBV6-2/TRBV6-3; j_gene: TRBJ2-2; d_gene: TRBD1; abundance: -; CDR3nt: TGTGCCAGCAGCCGGACAGGGGCTTTTGGGACCGGGGAGCTGTTTTTT; CDR3aa: CASSRTGAFGTGELFF
v_gene: TRBV12-3/TRBV12-4; j_gene: TRBJ1-1; d_gene: -; abundance: -; CDR3nt: TGTGCCAGCAGTTTTGAGGCCACTGAAGCTTTCTTT; CDR3aa: CASSFEATEAFF
v_gene: TRBV6-5; j_gene: TRBJ2-1; d_gene: -; abundance: -; CDR3nt: TGTGCCAGCAGCTCCTATAGCAATGAGCAGTTCTTC; CDR3aa: CASSSYSNEQFF
v_gene: TRBV18; j_gene: TRBJ2-5; d_gene: TRBD1; abundance: -; CDR3nt: TGTGCCACCCAGACAGGGACACAAGAGACCCAGTACTTC; CDR3aa: CATQTGTQETQYF
v_gene: TRBV11-2; j_gene: TRBJ1-2; d_gene: -; abundance: -; CDR3nt: TGTGCCAGCAGCTTTGAGACAGGACTCTATGGCTACACCTTC; CDR3aa: CASSFETGLYGYTF
v_gene: TRBV4-3; j_gene: TRBJ2-4; d_gene: -; abundance: few; CDR3nt: TGCGCCAGCAGCCAAGCACTCCCTAGGGAGAACATTCAGTACTTC; CDR3aa: CASSQALPRENIQYF
v_gene: TRBV6-6; j_gene: TRBJ2-1; d_gene: -; abundance: -; CDR3nt: TGTGCCAGCAGTAATATGAATGAGCAGTTCTTC; CDR3aa: CASSNMNEQFF
v_gene: TRBV11-3; j_gene: TRBJ2-7; d_gene: -; abundance: many; CDR3nt: TGTGCCAGCAGCTTTGGAGCGAGTCCCCCCTACGAGCAGTACTTC; CDR3aa: CASSFGASPPYEQYF
v_gene: TRBV9; j_gene: TRBJ2-7; d_gene: TRBD1; abundance: once; CDR3nt: TGTGCCAGCAGCGTAGACGGGACAGGGTCCTACGAGCAGTACTTC; CDR3aa: CASSVDGTGSYEQYF
v_gene: TRBV20-1; j_gene: TRBJ1-2; d_gene: TRBD1; abundance: -; CDR3nt: TGCAGTGCTAGTGTAGACAGGGGTCGAATAGATGGCTACACCTTC; CDR3aa: CSASVDRGRIDGYTF
v_gene: TRBV27; j_gene: TRBJ2-1; d_gene: -; abundance: -; CDR3nt: TGTGCCAGCCGCCCAGCGGGCCTGAAGAGCTCCTACAATGAGCAGTTCTTC; CDR3aa: CASRPAGLKSSYNEQFF